This entry concerns a single TCR beta chain. Its specificity is not known. The data stem from a study of CD8+ T cells in alopecia areata. Study details: At a dose of 5 to 10 mg twice daily, oral tofacitinib was given to treated patients. Broader study findings: Patients shared TCRs less clearly than mice did, possibly owing to HLA. The study found that many expanded lesional clones persisted in scalp and blood during tofacitinib.

Treatment: oral pan-JAK inhibitor, 5-10 mg twice daily. Alopecia areata patients gave lesional scalp punch biopsies and peripheral blood samples. Sequencing relied on a cDNA template that was reverse transcribed from extracted RNA. Clones were sequenced by immunoSEQ multiplex PCR, and TCRdb holds only the in-frame ones, with some missing. The repertoire consists of about 110,000 clones, with 56% occurring once and the leading ten covering 3% to 4%. CDR1 and CDR2 (germline): SGHNT, YYREEE (reference sequence). J gave up 6 bases and V 2 bases, and 4 bases lay outside the gene matches. This CDR3 contains 14 residues.

The clonotype comes from a human donor with alopecia areata. The specimen was CD4+ T cells sorted from blood, collected at week 24, from a patient treated with tofacitinib. The rearrangement links TRBV5-4 to TRBJ2-4; 8 bases are shared with TRBD1. CDR3 loop: CASSLEDRVNIQYF. The CDR3 coding sequence is TGTGCCAGCAGCTTAGAGGACAGGGTAAACATTCAGTACTTC. Supplemented by reference TRBV5-4 and TRBJ2-4, the full variable domain reads ETGVTQSPTHLIKTRGQQVTLRCSSQSGHNTVSWYQQALGQGPQFIFQYYREEENGRGNFPPRFSGLQFPNYSSELNVNALELDDSALYLCASSLEDRVNIQYFGAGTRLSVL.